The table lists the clone carrying this T cell receptor (beta chain) with a count of one. Its antigen remains unknown. It may be a read error: a sequence one base away is much more abundant. This sample stems from a study of T cell repertoires in cytomegalovirus infection. Overall study: Both CMV infection and a matching HLA type were indicated by public TCR beta signatures.

TCRdb reprocessed the reads via MiXCR and lists one record per CDR3 protein. The data show roughly 180,000 distinct CDR3 sequences, with 28% seen just once and roughly 29% held by the top ten. The CDR3 totals 14 residues. Trimming left V 6 bases short and J 6 bases short, with 14 bases between. CDR1 SGHTA and CDR2 FQGNSA come from the germline V gene. The study, taken as a whole, reports: The study identified carriers of CMV plus the relevant HLA from cumulative public TCR beta family frequency. The ex vivo response showed dominance by HLA-C-restricted CMV-specific TCR beta clonotypes.

V is TRBV7-2 and J is TRBJ1-4; TRBD1 might be the D (5 bases). This clonotype originated in a human donor in good health (CMV status not recorded). Some clones in this sample may be carry-over from other donors' samples. Sequences were obtained from PBMCs. The CDR3 sequence is CASSFPWGDEKLFF. CDR3 nucleotide sequence: TGTGCCAGCAGTTTTCCCTGGGGGGATGAAAAACTGTTTTTT.